A single T cell receptor beta chain is shown here with its context. Antigen: not known. This record comes from a study of long-term antiretroviral therapy in people with HIV. Study-level points and caveats: The blood, collected between about 2003 and 2017, was possibly taken under older ART regimens.

Germline lookup yields CDR1 MGHRA and CDR2 YSYEKL. With 5 bases removed from V and 1 base from J, the gap between germline ends came to 9 bases. This CDR3 spans 14 amino acids. They ran version v3.0 of the immunoSEQ assay at survey level. The assay was immunoSEQ multiplex PCR, and TCRdb's table has in-frame clones only and misses some. The sample has 20,000 to 25,000 clones; 95% are singletons. The J gene is TRBJ2-4, the V gene TRBV4-1, with unresolved D. This TCR was recovered from a woman aged 45 to 65 with HIV. Sequenced material: unsorted PBMCs, taken about 4.9 years after starting antiretroviral therapy. CDR3 region: CASSALWAKNIQYF. The CDR3 coding sequence is TGCGCCAGCAGCGCCCTGTGGGCCAAAAACATTCAGTACTTC.